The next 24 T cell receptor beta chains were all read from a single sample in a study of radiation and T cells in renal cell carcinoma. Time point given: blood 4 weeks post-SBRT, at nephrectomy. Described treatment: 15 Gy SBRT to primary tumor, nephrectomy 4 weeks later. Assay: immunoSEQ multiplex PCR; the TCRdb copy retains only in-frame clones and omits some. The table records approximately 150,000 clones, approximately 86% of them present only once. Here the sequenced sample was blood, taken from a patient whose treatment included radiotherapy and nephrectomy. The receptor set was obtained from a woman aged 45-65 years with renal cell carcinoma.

The CDR3 sequence: CASSSPGGVSGYTF. The CDR3 DNA follows: TGTGCCAGCAGCTCGCCTGGCGGGGTGAGTGGCTACACCTTC. The V gene is TRBV7-2, the J gene TRBJ1-2, with D uncertain. CDR1 and CDR2 (germline): SGHTA, FQGNSA. There are 14 residues in the CDR3. The germline V and J ends were trimmed by 4 bases and 7 bases, with 16 bases remaining between them.

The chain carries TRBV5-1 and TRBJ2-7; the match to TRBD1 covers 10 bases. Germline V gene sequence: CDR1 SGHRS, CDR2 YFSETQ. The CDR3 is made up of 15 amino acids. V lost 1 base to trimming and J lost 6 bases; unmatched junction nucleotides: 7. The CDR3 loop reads CASSLSGTGVAEQYF. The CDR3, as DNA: TGCGCCAGCAGCTTGTCCGGGACAGGGGTCGCCGAGCAGTACTTC.

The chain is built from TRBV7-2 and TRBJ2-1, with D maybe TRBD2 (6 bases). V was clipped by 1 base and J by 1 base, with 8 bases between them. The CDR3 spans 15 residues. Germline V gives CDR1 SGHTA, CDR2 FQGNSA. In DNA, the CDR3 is TGTGCCAGCAGCTTAGGGGGGGAATCCTACAATGAGCAGTTCTTC. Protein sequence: CASSLGGESYNEQFF.

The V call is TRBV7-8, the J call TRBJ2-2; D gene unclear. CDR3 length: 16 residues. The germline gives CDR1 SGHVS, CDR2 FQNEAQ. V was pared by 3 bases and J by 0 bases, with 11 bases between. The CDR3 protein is CASSFRERTNTGELFF. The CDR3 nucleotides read TGTGCCAGCAGCTTCCGCGAGCGCACGAACACCGGGGAGCTGTTTTTT. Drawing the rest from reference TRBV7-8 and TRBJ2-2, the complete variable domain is GAGVSQSPRYKVAKRGQDVALRCDPISGHVSLFWYQQALGQGPEFLTYFQNEAQLDKSGLPSDRFFAERPEGSVSTLKIQRTQQEDSAVYLCASSFRERTNTGELFFGEGSRLTVL.

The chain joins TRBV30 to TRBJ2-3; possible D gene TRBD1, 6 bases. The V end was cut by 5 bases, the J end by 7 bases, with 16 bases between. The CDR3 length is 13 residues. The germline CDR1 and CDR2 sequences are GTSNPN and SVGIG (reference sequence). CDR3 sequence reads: CAWEGVAGNTQYF. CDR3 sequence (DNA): TGTGCCTGGGAGGGGGTAGCTGGAAATACGCAGTATTTT.

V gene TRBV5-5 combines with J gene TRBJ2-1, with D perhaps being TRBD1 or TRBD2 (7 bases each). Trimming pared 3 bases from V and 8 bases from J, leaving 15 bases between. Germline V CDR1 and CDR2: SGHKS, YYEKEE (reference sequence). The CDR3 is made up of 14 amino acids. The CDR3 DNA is TGTGCCAGCAGCTCTTACAGGGGAGGGGATGAGCAGTTCTTC. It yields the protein CASSSYRGGDEQFF.

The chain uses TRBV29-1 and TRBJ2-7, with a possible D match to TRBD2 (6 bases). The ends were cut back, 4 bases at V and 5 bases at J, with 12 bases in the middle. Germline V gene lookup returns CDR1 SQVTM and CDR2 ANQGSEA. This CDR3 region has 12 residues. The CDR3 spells CSVARDLDEQYF. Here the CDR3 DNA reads TGCAGCGTTGCCAGGGACTTGGACGAGCAGTACTTC.

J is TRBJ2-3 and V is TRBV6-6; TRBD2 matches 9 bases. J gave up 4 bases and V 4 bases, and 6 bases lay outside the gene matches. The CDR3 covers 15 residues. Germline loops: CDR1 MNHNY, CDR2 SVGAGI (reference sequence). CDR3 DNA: TGTGCCAGCAGTTCCGGGACTAGCACAGCAGATACGCAGTATTTT. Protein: CASSSGTSTADTQYF.

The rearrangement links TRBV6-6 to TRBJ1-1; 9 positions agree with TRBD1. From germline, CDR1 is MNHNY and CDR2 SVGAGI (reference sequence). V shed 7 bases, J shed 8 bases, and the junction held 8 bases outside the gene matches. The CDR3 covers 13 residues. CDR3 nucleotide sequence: TGTGCCAGCACAGCTTGGGACAGGGACGAAGCTTTCTTT. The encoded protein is CASTAWDRDEAFF.

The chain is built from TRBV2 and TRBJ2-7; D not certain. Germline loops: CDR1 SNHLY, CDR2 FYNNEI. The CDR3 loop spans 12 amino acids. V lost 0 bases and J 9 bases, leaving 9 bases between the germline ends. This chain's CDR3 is CASSEAVWGQYF. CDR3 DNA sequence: TGTGCCAGCAGTGAAGCGGTCTGGGGGCAGTACTTC.

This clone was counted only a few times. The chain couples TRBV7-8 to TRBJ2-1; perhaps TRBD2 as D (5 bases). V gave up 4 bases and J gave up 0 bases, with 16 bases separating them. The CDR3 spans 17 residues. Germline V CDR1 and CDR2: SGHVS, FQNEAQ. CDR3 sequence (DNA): TGTGCCAGCAGCTCACTAGACACTTCCAGCTCCTACAATGAGCAGTTCTTC. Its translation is CASSSLDTSSSYNEQFF.

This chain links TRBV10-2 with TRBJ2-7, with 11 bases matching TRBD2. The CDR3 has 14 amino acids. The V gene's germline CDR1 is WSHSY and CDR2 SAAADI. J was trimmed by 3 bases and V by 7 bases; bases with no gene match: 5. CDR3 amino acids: CASTLAGGRYEQYF. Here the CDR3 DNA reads TGCGCCAGCACTCTAGCGGGAGGCCGCTACGAGCAGTACTTC.

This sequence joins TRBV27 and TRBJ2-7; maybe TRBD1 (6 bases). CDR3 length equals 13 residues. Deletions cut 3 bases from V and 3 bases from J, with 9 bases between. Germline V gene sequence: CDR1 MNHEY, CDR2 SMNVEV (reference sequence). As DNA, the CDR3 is TGTGCCAGCAGTTTTGGGACAAGCTACGAGCAGTACTTC. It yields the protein CASSFGTSYEQYF.

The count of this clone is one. CDR3 protein: CASSLDLYSTGELFF. CDR3 coding DNA: TGTGCCAGCAGCTTAGACCTCTATTCCACCGGGGAGCTGTTTTTT. The chain has TRBV11-3 and TRBJ2-2; unclear D gene. With 0 bases removed from V and 4 bases from J, the gap between germline ends came to 9 bases. In germline, CDR1 is SGHNT, CDR2 YENEEA. CDR3 length: 15 residues.

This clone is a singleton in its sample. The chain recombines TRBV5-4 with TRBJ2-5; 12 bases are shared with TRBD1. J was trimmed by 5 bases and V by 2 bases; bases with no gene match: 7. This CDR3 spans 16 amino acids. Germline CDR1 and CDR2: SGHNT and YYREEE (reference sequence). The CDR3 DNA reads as TGTGCCAGCAGCTTTGGGGGACAGGGGGCAAGGGAGACCCAGTACTTC. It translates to CASSFGGQGARETQYF.

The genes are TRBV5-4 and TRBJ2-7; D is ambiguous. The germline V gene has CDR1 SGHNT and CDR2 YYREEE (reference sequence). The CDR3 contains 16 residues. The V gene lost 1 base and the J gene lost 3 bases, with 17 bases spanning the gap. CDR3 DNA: TGTGCCAGCAGCTTGAGTCAGACCAGCCCGAACTACGAGCAGTACTTC. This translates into CASSLSQTSPNYEQYF. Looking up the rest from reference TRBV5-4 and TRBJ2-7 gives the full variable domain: ETGVTQSPTHLIKTRGQQVTLRCSSQSGHNTVSWYQQALGQGPQFIFQYYREEENGRGNFPPRFSGLQFPNYSSELNVNALELDDSALYLCASSLSQTSPNYEQYFGPGTRLTVT.

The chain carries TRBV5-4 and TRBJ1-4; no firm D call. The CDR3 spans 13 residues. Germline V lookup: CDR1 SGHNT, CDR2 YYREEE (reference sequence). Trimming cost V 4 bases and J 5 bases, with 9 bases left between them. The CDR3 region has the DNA TGTGCCAGCAGCCCGAGAGGGAATGAAAAACTGTTTTTT. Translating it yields CASSPRGNEKLFF.

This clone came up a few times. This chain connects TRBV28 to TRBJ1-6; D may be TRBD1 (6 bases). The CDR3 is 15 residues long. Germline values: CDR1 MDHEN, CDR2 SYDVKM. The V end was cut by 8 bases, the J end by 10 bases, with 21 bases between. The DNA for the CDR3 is TGTGCCAGCGAGATTTACAGGGACCCGGGATCACCCCTCCACTTT. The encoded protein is CASEIYRDPGSPLHF.

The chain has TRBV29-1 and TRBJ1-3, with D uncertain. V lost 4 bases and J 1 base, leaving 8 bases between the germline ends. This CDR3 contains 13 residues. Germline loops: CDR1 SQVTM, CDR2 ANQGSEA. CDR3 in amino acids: CSVVPLSGNTIYF. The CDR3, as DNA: TGCAGCGTTGTACCGCTGTCTGGAAACACCATATATTTT.

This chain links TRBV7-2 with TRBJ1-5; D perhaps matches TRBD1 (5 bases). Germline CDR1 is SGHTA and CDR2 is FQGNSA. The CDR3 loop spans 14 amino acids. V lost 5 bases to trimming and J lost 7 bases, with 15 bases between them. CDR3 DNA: TGTGCCAGCAGCCCGGGACTCCCAGGGCAGCCCCAGCATTTT. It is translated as CASSPGLPGQPQHF.

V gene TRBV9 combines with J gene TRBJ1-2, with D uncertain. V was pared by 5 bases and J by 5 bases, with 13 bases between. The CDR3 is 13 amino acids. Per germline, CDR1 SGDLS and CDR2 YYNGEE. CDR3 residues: CASSEAARYGYTF. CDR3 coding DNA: TGTGCCAGCAGTGAGGCGGCTAGGTATGGCTACACCTTC. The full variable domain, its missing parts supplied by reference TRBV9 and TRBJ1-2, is DSGVTQTPKHLITATGQRVTLRCSPRSGDLSVYWYQQSLDQGLQFLIQYYNGEERAKGNILERFSAQQFPDLHSELNLSSLELGDSALYFCASSEAARYGYTFGSGTRLTVV.

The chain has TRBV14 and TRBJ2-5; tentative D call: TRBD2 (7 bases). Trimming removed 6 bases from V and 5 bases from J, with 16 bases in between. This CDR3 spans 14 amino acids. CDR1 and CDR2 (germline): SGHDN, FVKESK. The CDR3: CASRIGGGGETQYF. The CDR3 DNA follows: TGTGCCAGCAGGATCGGAGGGGGAGGGGAGACCCAGTACTTC.

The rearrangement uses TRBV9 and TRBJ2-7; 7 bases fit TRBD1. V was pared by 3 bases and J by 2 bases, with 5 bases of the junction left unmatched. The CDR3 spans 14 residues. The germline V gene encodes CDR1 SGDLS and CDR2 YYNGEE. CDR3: CASSETGDTYEQYF. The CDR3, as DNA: TGTGCCAGCAGCGAAACAGGGGACACCTACGAGCAGTACTTC. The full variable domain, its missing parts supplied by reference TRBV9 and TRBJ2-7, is DSGVTQTPKHLITATGQRVTLRCSPRSGDLSVYWYQQSLDQGLQFLIQYYNGEERAKGNILERFSAQQFPDLHSELNLSSLELGDSALYFCASSETGDTYEQYFGPGTRLTVT.

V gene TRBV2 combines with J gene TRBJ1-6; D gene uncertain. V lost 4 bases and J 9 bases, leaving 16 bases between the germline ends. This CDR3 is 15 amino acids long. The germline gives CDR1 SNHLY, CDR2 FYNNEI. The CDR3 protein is CASSVGSLGGSPLHF. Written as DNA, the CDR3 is TGTGCCAGCAGTGTGGGCAGCCTTGGCGGTTCACCCCTCCACTTT.